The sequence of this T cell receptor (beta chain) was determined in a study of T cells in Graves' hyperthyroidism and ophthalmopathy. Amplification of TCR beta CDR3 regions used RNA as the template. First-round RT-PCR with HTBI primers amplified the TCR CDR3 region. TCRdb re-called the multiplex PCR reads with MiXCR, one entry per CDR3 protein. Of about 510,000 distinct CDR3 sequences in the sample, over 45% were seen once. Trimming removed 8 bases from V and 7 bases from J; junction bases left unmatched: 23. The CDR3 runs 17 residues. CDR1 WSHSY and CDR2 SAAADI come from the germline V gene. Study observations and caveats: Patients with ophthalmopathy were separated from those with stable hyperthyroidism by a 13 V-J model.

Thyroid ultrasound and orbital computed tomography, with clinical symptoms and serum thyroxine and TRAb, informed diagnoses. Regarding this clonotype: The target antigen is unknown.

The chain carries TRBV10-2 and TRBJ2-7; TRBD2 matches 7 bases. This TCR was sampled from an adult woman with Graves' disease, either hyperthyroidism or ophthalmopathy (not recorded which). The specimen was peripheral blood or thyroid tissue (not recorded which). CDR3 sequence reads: CASYGNKRGRKLGEQYF. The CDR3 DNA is TGCGCCAGCTATGGGAACAAGCGCGGGAGAAAACTGGGGGAGCAGTACTTC.